Following are 10 T cell receptor beta chains from one sample sequenced in a study of molecular identifiers for immune sequencing clone quantification. TCRdb re-called the PCR reads with MiXCR, one entry per CDR3 protein. This table holds 460,000 or so distinct CDR3 sequences, less than 30% found once. The source material was naive CD8+ T cells from blood, with Jurkat cell RNA spiked in. Subset of the sample: FACS-sorted CD8+CD4-CCR7+CD45RA+ naive T cells. The receptors were sampled from a human donor in good health. Some libraries in this study had Jurkat cell RNA spiked in.

This clonotype occurred a few times. CDR3 sequence: CASSLSWGRLSGANVLTF. In DNA form, the CDR3 reads TGCGCCAGCAGCTTGTCGTGGGGCAGGCTCTCTGGGGCCAACGTCCTGACTTTC. This chain links TRBV5-1 with TRBJ2-6; possible D gene TRBD1, 5 bases. The ends were cut back, 1 base at V and 0 bases at J, with 14 bases in the middle. Germline V lookup: CDR1 SGHRS, CDR2 YFSETQ. This CDR3 has 18 amino acids.

This chain joins TRBV30 and TRBJ2-7; no firm D call. Trimming left V 1 base short and J 6 bases short, with 7 bases between. Per the germline V gene, CDR1 is GTSNPN and CDR2 is SVGIG (reference sequence). The CDR3 has 11 residues. This chain's CDR3 is CAWSGGVEQYF. The CDR3 DNA sequence: TGTGCCTGGAGTGGGGGTGTCGAGCAGTACTTC.

The CDR3, as DNA: TGTGCCAGTAGTATAGCGACAGGAGCTAGCAATCAGCCCCAGCATTTT. Protein product: CASSIATGASNQPQHF. The chain recombines TRBV19 with TRBJ1-5, with TRBD1 as a possible D gene (6 bases). The germline V gene has CDR1 LNHDA and CDR2 SQIVND (reference sequence). The CDR3 sequence is 16 residues long. V shed 1 base and J shed 0 bases, with 10 bases lying between them.

This clonotype was found a few times. This chain uses TRBV7-9 with TRBJ2-3, with D unclear. This CDR3 has 16 amino acids. V was cut by 3 bases and J by 1 base, with 14 bases left in between. From germline, CDR1 is SEHNR and CDR2 FQNEAQ (reference sequence). In DNA, the CDR3 is TGTGCCAGCAGCTTCTCGCCGGCATCGGGCACAGATACGCAGTATTTT. Translated: CASSFSPASGTDTQYF.

This chain links TRBV3-1 with TRBJ1-1, with a tentative D call TRBD1 (6 bases). V dropped 2 bases and J dropped 0 bases, with 13 bases sitting between them. Germline values: CDR1 LGHDT, CDR2 YNNKEL (reference sequence). The CDR3 extends over 16 amino acids. The CDR3 reads CASSQYTGLMNTEAFF. The CDR3 DNA follows: TGTGCCAGCAGCCAATATACAGGGCTCATGAACACTGAAGCTTTCTTT.

A few counts support this clonotype. V usage is TRBV2 and J usage is TRBJ1-2, with D possibly being TRBD1 (5 bases). CDR1 is SNHLY, CDR2 FYNNEI, per germline. Trimming stripped 3 bases from V and 0 bases from J, with 8 bases between. The CDR3 extends over 14 amino acids. The CDR3 loop is CASSEGEANYGYTF. Written as DNA, the CDR3 is TGTGCCAGCAGTGAGGGGGAGGCTAACTATGGCTACACCTTC.

V usage is TRBV28 and J usage is TRBJ2-1, with 10 nucleotides matching TRBD2. Germline V gene data show CDR1 as MDHEN and CDR2 as SYDVKM. The CDR3 contains 17 residues. With 4 bases clipped from V and 7 bases from J, the junction kept 13 bases outside the gene matches. The CDR3 bases are TGTGCCAGCAGTTCCCCCTCCCGGCTAGCGGGGGAAAATGAGCAGTTCTTC. Protein sequence: CASSSPSRLAGENEQFF.

This clonotype was counted a few times. The rearrangement uses TRBV28 and TRBJ1-1, with TRBD1 as a possible D gene (5 bases). The CDR3 has 14 residues. Deletions cut 3 bases from V and 3 bases from J, with 11 bases between. Per germline, CDR1 MDHEN and CDR2 SYDVKM. The CDR3 DNA sequence: TGTGCCAGCAGTTTGGGACTCCTTGACACTGAAGCTTTCTTT. This translates into CASSLGLLDTEAFF.

This clonotype has a count of ten or more. The chain recombines TRBV3-1 with TRBJ2-7; no clear D. The V end lost 6 bases, the J end lost 6 bases, and 9 bases lay between the germline ends. The germline gives CDR1 LGHDT, CDR2 YNNKEL (reference sequence). The CDR3 has 11 amino acids. CDR3 sequence: CASSEGVEQYF. Here the CDR3 DNA reads TGTGCCAGCAGTGAAGGTGTCGAGCAGTACTTC.

This chain connects TRBV27 to TRBJ2-5, with D maybe TRBD1 (6 bases). The CDR3 totals 14 residues. Germline CDR1 is MNHEY and CDR2 is SMNVEV (reference sequence). Trimming left V 5 bases short and J 2 bases short, with 12 bases between. The CDR3 here is CASSTRTEQETQYF. CDR3 DNA sequence: TGTGCCAGCAGTACGCGGACAGAACAAGAGACCCAGTACTTC.